These T cell receptor beta chains were read from a single sample in a study of blood T cell repertoires in COVID-19. This table comes from immunoSEQ multiplex PCR, and its TCRdb copy is limited to in-frame clones, with some not included. The data contain under 350,000 clones, 89% of them singletons. The sequenced sample was peripheral blood. Receptor source: a woman between 25 and 40 years old with COVID-19, enrolled during active disease. Each CDR3 is given with its conserved first and last residue.

j_gene: TRBJ1-5
v_gene: TRBV7-2
len: 15
CDR3aa: CASSQVSLQGQPQHF

j_gene: TRBJ2-7
v_gene: TRBV5-6
len: 13
CDR3aa: CASSYQGGGEQYF

j_gene: TRBJ2-1
v_gene: TRBV6-5
len: 13
CDR3aa: CASSLRTGNEQFF

j_gene: TRBJ1-2
v_gene: TRBV7-2
len: 15
CDR3aa: CASSLVGPANYGYTF

j_gene: TRBJ1-2
v_gene: TRBV24-1
len: 14
CDR3aa: CATSDPGTDYGYTF

j_gene: TRBJ1-1
v_gene: TRBV4-1
len: 16
CDR3aa: CASSQDGGTGGTEAFF

j_gene: TRBJ1-2
v_gene: TRBV29-1
len: 12
CDR3aa: CSVPGTVYGYTF

j_gene: TRBJ1-1
v_gene: TRBV3-1/TRBV3-2
len: 14
CDR3aa: CASSPKGLTGEAFF

j_gene: TRBJ2-3
v_gene: TRBV9
len: 14
CDR3aa: CASSPGTNTDTQYF

j_gene: TRBJ1-2
v_gene: TRBV28
len: 14
CDR3aa: CASRPGGTGYGYTF

j_gene: TRBJ2-5
v_gene: TRBV15
len: 16
CDR3aa: CATSRGTSGGQETQYF

j_gene: TRBJ2-2
v_gene: TRBV7-9
len: 16
CDR3aa: CASSFGQGLARGELFF

j_gene: TRBJ2-1
v_gene: TRBV13
len: 21
CDR3aa: CASSFEPFGGSGGQTYNEQFF

j_gene: TRBJ1-4
v_gene: TRBV28
len: 16
CDR3aa: CASSVGTGVRNEKLFF

j_gene: TRBJ1-1
v_gene: TRBV6-5
len: 14
CDR3aa: CASSIYRGNTEAFF

j_gene: TRBJ1-1
v_gene: TRBV5-8
len: 12
CDR3aa: CASSLRQGKAFF

j_gene: TRBJ1-6
v_gene: TRBV19
len: 13
CDR3aa: CASSSVRDSPLHF

j_gene: TRBJ2-7
v_gene: TRBV3-1/TRBV3-2
len: 17
CDR3aa: CASSPLRGASHTYEQYF

j_gene: TRBJ1-2
v_gene: TRBV5-1
len: 13
CDR3aa: CASSLDIQGSYTF

j_gene: TRBJ1-4
v_gene: TRBV9
len: 16
CDR3aa: CASSAGTGTFGEKLFF

j_gene: TRBJ1-2
v_gene: TRBV18
len: 14
CDR3aa: CASSPGDRAGGYTF

j_gene: TRBJ2-1
v_gene: TRBV16
len: 15
CDR3aa: CASSLSDRGPNEQFF

j_gene: TRBJ1-4
v_gene: TRBV5-1
len: 14
CDR3aa: CASSLRTDNGKLFF

j_gene: TRBJ1-3
v_gene: TRBV28
len: 16
CDR3aa: CASTRPGTWTGNTIYF

j_gene: TRBJ2-7
v_gene: TRBV7-2
len: 15
CDR3aa: CASSFGTGGTRRQYF

j_gene: TRBJ2-5
v_gene: TRBV19
len: 14
CDR3aa: CASSVDRDQETQYF

j_gene: TRBJ1-1
v_gene: TRBV19
len: 15
CDR3aa: CASINRGSLATEAFF

j_gene: TRBJ1-2
v_gene: TRBV29-1
len: 13
CDR3aa: CSDRQGTRYGYTF

j_gene: TRBJ2-3
v_gene: TRBV7-6
len: 12
CDR3aa: CASSLAGGTQYF

j_gene: TRBJ2-5
v_gene: TRBV18
len: 15
CDR3aa: CASSPLQGGEETQYF

j_gene: TRBJ2-1
v_gene: TRBV5-1
len: 13
CDR3aa: CASGVDTYNEQFF

j_gene: TRBJ1-2
v_gene: TRBV2
len: 13
CDR3aa: CASRDDRAYGYTF

j_gene: TRBJ1-6
v_gene: TRBV3-1/TRBV3-2
len: 15
CDR3aa: CASSEIRGGNSPLHF

j_gene: TRBJ2-7
v_gene: TRBV18
len: 16
CDR3aa: CASSPLTSGATYEQYF

j_gene: TRBJ2-3
v_gene: TRBV4-1
len: 16
CDR3aa: CASSQEEGGRTDTQYF